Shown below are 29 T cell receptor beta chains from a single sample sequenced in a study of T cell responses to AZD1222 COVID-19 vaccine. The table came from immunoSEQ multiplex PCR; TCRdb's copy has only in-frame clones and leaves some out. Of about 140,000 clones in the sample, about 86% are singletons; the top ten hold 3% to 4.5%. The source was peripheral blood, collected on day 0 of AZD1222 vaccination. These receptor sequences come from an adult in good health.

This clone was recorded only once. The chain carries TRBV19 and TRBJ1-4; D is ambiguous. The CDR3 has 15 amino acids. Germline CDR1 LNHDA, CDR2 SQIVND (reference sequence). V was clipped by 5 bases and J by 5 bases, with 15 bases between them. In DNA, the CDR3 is TGTGCCAGTAGTCGTTATAGAGCCCAGAATGAAAAACTGTTTTTT. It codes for CASSRYRAQNEKLFF.

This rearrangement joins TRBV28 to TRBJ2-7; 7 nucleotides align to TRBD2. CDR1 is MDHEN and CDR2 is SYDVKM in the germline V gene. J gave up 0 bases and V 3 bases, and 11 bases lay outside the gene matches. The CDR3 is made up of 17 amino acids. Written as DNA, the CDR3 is TGTGCCAGCAGTTTTTGGCTGGATGGGGAGGGCTCCTACGAGCAGTACTTC. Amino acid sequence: CASSFWLDGEGSYEQYF.

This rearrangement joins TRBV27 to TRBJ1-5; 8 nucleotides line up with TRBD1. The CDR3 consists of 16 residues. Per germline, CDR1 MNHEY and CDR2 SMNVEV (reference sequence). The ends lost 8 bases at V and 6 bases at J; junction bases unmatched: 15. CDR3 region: CASGKTGDVFIQPQHF. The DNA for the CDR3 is TGTGCCAGCGGCAAGACAGGGGACGTATTCATTCAGCCCCAGCATTTT.

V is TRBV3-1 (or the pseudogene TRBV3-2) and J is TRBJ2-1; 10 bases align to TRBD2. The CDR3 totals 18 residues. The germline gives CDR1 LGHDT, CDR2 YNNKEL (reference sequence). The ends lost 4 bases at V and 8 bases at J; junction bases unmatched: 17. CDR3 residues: CASSPGSTSGWGVDEQFF. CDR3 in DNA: TGTGCCAGCAGCCCCGGATCGACTAGCGGGTGGGGGGTCGATGAGCAGTTCTTC.

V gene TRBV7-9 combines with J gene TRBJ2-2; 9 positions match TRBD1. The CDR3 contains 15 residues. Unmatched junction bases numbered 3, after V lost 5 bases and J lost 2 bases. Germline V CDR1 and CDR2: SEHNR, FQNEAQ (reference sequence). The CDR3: CASSGQGLNTGELFF. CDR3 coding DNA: TGTGCCAGCAGCGGACAGGGGTTAAACACCGGGGAGCTGTTTTTT.

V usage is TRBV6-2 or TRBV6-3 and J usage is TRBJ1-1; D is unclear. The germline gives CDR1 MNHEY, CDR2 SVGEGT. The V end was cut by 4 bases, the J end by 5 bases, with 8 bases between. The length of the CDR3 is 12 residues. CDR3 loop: CASSFSETEAFF. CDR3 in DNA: TGTGCCAGCAGTTTCTCGGAGACTGAAGCTTTCTTT.

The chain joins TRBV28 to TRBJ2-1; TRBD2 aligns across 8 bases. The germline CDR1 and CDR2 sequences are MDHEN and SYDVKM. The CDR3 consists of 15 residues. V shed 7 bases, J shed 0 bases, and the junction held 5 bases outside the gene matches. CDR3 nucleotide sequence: TGTGCCAGCATCAGTAGCGGGGTCTCCTACAATGAGCAGTTCTTC. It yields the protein CASISSGVSYNEQFF. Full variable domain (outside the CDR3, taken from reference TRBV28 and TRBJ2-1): DVKVTQSSRYLVKRTGEKVFLECVQDMDHENMFWYRQDPGLGLRLIYFSYDVKMKEKGDIPEGYSVSREKKERFSLILESASTNQTSMYLCASISSGVSYNEQFFGPGTRLTVL.

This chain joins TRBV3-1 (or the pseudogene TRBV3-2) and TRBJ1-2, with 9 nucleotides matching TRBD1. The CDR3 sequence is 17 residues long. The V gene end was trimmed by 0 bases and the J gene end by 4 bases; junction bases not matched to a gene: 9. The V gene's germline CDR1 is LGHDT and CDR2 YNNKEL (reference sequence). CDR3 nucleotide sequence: TGTGCCAGCAGCCAAGATGGGGGGACAGGGACCCCCTATGGCTACACCTTC. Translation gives CASSQDGGTGTPYGYTF.

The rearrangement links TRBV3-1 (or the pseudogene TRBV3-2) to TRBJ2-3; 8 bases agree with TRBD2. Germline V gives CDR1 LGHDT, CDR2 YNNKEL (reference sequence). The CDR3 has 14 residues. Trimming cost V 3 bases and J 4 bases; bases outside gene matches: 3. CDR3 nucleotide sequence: TGTGCCAGCAGCCACAGCGGGAGTGCAGATACGCAGTATTTT. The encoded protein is CASSHSGSADTQYF.

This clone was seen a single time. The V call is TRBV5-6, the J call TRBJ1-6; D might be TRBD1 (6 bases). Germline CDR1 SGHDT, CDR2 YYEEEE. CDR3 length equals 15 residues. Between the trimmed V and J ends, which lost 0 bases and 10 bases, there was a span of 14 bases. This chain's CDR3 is CASSLGDKSGSPLHF. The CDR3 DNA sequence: TGTGCCAGCAGCTTGGGGGACAAGTCTGGATCACCCCTCCACTTT. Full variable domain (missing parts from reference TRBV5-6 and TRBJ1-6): DAGVTQSPTHLIKTRGQQVTLRCSPKSGHDTVSWYQQALGQGPQFIFQYYEEEERQRGNFPDRFSGHQFPNYSSELNVNALLLGDSALYLCASSLGDKSGSPLHFGNGTRLTVT.

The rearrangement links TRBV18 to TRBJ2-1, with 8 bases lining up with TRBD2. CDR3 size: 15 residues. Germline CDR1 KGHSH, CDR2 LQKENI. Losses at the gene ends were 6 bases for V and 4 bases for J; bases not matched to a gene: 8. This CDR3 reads CASSERTSPYNEQFF. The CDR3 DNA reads TGTGCCAGCTCCGAAAGGACTAGCCCATACAATGAGCAGTTCTTC. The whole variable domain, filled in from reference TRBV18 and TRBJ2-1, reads NAGVMQNPRHLVRRRGQEARLRCSPMKGHSHVYWYRQLPEEGLKFMVYLQKENIIDESGMPKERFSAEFPKEGPSILRIQQVVRGDSAAYFCASSERTSPYNEQFFGPGTRLTVL.

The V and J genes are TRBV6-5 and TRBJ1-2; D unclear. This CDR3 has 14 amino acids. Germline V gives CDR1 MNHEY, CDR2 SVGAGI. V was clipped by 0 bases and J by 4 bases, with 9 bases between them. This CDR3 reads CASSYSSMGYGYTF. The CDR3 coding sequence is TGTGCCAGCAGTTACTCGTCGATGGGCTATGGCTACACCTTC.

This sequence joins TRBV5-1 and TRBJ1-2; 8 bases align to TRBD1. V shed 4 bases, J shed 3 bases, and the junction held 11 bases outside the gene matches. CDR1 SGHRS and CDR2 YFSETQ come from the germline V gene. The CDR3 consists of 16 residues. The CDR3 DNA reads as TGCGCCAGCAGCCTAGTCGGACAGGGTCATGACTATGGCTACACCTTC. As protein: CASSLVGQGHDYGYTF. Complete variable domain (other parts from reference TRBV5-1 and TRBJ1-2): KAGVTQTPRYLIKTRGQQVTLSCSPISGHRSVSWYQQTPGQGLQFLFEYFSETQRNKGNFPGRFSGRQFSNSRSEMNVSTLELGDSALYLCASSLVGQGHDYGYTFGSGTRLTVV.

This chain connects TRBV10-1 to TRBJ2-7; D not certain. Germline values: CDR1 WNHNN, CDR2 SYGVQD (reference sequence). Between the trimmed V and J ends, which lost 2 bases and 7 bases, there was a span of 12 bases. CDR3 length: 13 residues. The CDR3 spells CASSENTAREQYF. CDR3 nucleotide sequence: TGCGCCAGCAGTGAGAATACAGCTCGGGAGCAGTACTTC.

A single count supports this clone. The DNA for the CDR3 is TGCGCCAGCAGCACCACGGAGTCAACTAATGAAAAACTGTTTTTT. Amino acids: CASSTTESTNEKLFF. The chain carries TRBV4-3 and TRBJ1-4; D remains ambiguous. V lost 5 bases and J 0 bases, leaving 10 bases between the germline ends. CDR3 size: 15 residues. The germline V gene encodes CDR1 LGHNA and CDR2 YSLEER.

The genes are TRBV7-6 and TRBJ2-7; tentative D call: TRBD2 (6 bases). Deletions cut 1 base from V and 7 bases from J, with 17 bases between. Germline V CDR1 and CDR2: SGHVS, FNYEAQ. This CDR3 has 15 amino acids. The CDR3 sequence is CASSLGAGGIMEQYF. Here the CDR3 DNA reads TGTGCCAGCAGCTTAGGTGCAGGAGGGATTATGGAGCAGTACTTC.

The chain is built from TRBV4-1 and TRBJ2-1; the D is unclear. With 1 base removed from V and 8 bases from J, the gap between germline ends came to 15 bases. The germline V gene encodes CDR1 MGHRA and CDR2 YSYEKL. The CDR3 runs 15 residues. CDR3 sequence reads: CASSQVGSARYEQFF. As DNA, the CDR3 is TGCGCCAGCAGCCAAGTGGGTTCGGCTCGGTATGAGCAGTTCTTC.

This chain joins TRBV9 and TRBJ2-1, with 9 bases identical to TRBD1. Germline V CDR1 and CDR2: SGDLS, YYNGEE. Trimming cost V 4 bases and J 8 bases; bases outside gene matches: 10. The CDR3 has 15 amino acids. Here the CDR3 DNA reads TGTGCCAGCAGCAGTCCGGGACAGGGCATTGATGAGCAGTTCTTC. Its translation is CASSSPGQGIDEQFF.

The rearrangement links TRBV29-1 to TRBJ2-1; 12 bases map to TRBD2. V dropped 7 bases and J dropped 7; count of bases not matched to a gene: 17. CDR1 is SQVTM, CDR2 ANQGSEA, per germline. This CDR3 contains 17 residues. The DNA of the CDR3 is TGCAGCGACATAGGACTAGCGGGAAGTAGTGTTATGAATGAGCAGTTCTTC. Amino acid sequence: CSDIGLAGSSVMNEQFF.

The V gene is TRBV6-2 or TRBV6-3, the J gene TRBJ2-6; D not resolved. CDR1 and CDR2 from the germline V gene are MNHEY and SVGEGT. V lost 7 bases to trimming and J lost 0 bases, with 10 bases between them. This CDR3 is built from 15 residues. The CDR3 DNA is TGTGCCAGCACCCCGGACGGCTCTGGGGCCAACGTCCTGACTTTC. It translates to CASTPDGSGANVLTF.

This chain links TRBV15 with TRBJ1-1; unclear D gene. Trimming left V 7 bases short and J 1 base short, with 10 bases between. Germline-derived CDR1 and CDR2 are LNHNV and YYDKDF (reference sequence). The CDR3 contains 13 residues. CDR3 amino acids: CATTRTENTEAFF. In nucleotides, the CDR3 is TGTGCCACCACGAGGACGGAGAACACTGAAGCTTTCTTT.

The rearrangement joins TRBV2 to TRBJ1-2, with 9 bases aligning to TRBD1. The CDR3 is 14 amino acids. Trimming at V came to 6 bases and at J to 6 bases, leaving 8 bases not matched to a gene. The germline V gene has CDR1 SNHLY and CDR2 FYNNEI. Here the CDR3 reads CASSRQGGENGYTF. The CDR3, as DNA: TGTGCCAGCAGCAGACAGGGGGGAGAGAATGGCTACACCTTC. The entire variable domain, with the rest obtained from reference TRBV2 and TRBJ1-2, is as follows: EPEVTQTPSHQVTQMGQEVILRCVPISNHLYFYWYRQILGQKVEFLVSFYNNEISEKSEIFDDQFSVERPDGSNFTLKIRSTKLEDSAMYFCASSRQGGENGYTFGSGTRLTVV.

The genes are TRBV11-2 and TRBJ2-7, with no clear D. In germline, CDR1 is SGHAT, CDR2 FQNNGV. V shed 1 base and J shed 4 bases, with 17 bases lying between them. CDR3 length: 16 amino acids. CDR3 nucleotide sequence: TGTGCCAGCAGCTTAGGCCACCGTAACGTTAAGTACGAGCAGTACTTC. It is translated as CASSLGHRNVKYEQYF.

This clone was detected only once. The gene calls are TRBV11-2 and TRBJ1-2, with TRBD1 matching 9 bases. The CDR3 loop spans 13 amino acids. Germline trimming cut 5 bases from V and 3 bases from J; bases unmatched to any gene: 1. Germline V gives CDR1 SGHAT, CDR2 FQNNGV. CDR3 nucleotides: TGTGCCAGCAGCCGACAGGGGGACTATGGCTACACCTTC. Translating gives CASSRQGDYGYTF.

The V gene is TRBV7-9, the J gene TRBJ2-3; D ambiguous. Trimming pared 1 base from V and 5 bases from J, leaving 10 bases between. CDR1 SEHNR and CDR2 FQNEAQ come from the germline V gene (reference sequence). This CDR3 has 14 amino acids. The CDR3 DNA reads TGTGCCAGCAGCTTAGGGGCAGGAAAAGATACGCAGTATTTT. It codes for CASSLGAGKDTQYF.

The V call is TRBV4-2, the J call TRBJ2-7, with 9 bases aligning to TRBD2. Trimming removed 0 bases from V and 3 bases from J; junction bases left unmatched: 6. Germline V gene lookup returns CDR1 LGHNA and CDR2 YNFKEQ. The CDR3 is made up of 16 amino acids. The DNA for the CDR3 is TGTGCCAGCAGCCAAGATAAGGCTAGCGGGAACTACGAGCAGTACTTC. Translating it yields CASSQDKASGNYEQYF.

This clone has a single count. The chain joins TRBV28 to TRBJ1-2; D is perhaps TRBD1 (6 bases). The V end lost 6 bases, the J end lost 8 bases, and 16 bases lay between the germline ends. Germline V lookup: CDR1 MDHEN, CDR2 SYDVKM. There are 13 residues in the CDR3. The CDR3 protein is CASRTQGHLGYTF. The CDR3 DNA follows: TGTGCCAGCAGAACTCAGGGGCATCTCGGCTACACCTTC.

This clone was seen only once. The CDR3 DNA sequence: TGTGCCAGCAGCTCTAGGATGGTCACCACAGATACGCAGTATTTT. Protein product: CASSSRMVTTDTQYF. The V and J genes are TRBV5-8 and TRBJ2-3; no reliable D call. CDR3 length: 15 residues. Trimming stripped 3 bases from V and 2 bases from J, with 13 bases between. CDR1 SGHTS and CDR2 YDEGEE come from the germline V gene.

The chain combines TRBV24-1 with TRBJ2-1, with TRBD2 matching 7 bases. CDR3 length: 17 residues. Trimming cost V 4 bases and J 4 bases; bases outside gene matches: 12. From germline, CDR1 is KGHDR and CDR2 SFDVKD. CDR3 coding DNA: TGTGCCACCAGTGACCCCGAGGGCGGGAGAGGGTACAATGAGCAGTTCTTC. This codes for CATSDPEGGRGYNEQFF.